The rows below give T cell receptor beta chains drawn from one sample of a study of T-cell reconstitution after alpha-beta-depleted transplantation in children. MiXCR was run by TCRdb on the PCR reads, yielding one entry per CDR3 protein. The data contain 800,000 to 1,000,000 distinct CDR3 sequences, about 30% of them singletons. The sequences come from PBMCs, mostly from graft donor cells, collected 360 days after TCRalphabeta/CD19-depleted stem cell transplant. These receptors were collected from a boy younger than two who had a stem cell transplant for SCID, so the T cells may come from the graft donor. Both conserved end residues are part of each CDR3. Fields, in order: V gene, J gene, D gene, CDR3 protein. D genes are given only for firm matches.

TRBV28,TRBJ2-7,.,CASSSWAHGAYEQYF
TRBV4-1,TRBJ2-7,TRBD1,CASSQEKRTGYEQYF
TRBV5-5,TRBJ1-2,TRBD1,CASSLGTGESYYGYTF
TRBV14,TRBJ1-3,.,CASSQAQTPLSGNTIYF
TRBV5-1,TRBJ2-5,.,CASSFFSETQYF
TRBV20-1,TRBJ2-7,.,CSADTGYYEQYF
TRBV6-5,TRBJ1-1,.,CASSFYGGTEAFF
TRBV7-2,TRBJ2-3,.,CASSSSWGDTQYF
TRBV25-1,TRBJ2-7,.,CASSEYGKHEQYF
TRBV28,TRBJ2-1,TRBD1,CATAGTGARYNEQFF
TRBV27,TRBJ2-3,TRBD2,CASSPGGGRWTDTQYF
TRBV2,TRBJ2-7,.,CASSEWGAYEQYF
TRBV12-3/TRBV12-4,TRBJ2-5,.,CASSEGGPVKTQYF
TRBV7-9,TRBJ1-1,.,CASSSIALGGAEAFF
TRBV9,TRBJ2-1,TRBD2,CASSSGLAGVGEQFF
TRBV2,TRBJ1-1,TRBD1,CASSETPGQGSTEAFF
TRBV5-1,TRBJ1-1,.,CASSTGTGTEAFF
TRBV9,TRBJ2-1,.,CASSPEGGPYNEQFF
TRBV12-3/TRBV12-4,TRBJ1-5,.,CASSQRGPGPQHF
TRBV7-9,TRBJ2-7,TRBD1,CASSQPRTGAIYEQYF
TRBV6-2/TRBV6-3,TRBJ2-3,.,CASNDYPGATDTQYF
TRBV20-1,TRBJ2-1,TRBD2,CSAGRTSGGNEQFF
TRBV15,TRBJ1-3,.,CATSRGPPGWHTIYF
TRBV11-2,TRBJ2-7,.,CASSWGVSSYEQYF
TRBV5-1,TRBJ2-3,TRBD1,CASSRGLVLNTDTQYF
TRBV7-9,TRBJ2-5,.,CASSLEASLQETQYF
TRBV3-1,TRBJ1-2,TRBD1,CASSPRGQSRGYGYTF
TRBV10-3,TRBJ2-7,TRBD1,CASRGTGSSYEQYF
TRBV6-2/TRBV6-3,TRBJ2-7,TRBD2,CASSSGDAYEQYF
TRBV5-1,TRBJ2-3,.,CASRTAATDTQYF
TRBV19,TRBJ2-3,.,CASSGAADTQYF
TRBV5-6,TRBJ1-5,.,CASSLGINSNQPQHF
TRBV9,TRBJ2-3,TRBD2,CASSVGSGAHYTDTQYF
TRBV27,TRBJ1-1,.,CASSSAAGTEAFF
TRBV5-1,TRBJ2-5,.,CASSLGGMGKETQYF
TRBV29-1,TRBJ2-5,.,CSVGPLDQETQYF
TRBV5-4,TRBJ2-7,.,CASSFIGRNTYEQYF
TRBV5-1,TRBJ2-5,TRBD1,CASSFAGTEETQYF
TRBV29-1,TRBJ1-1,.,CSTYGGATEAFF
TRBV4-1,TRBJ1-1,.,CASSQVDNTEAFF
TRBV20-1,TRBJ1-1,TRBD1,CSANRDRILNTEAFF
TRBV28,TRBJ2-3,TRBD2,CASRKSTSSGGTDTQYF
TRBV2,TRBJ2-5,.,CASSIPQGAGAQETQYF
TRBV5-1,TRBJ1-2,TRBD1,CASSLEGTGAFYGYTF
TRBV5-5,TRBJ2-5,TRBD2,CASSSGGTSVETQYF
TRBV5-4,TRBJ2-2,TRBD1,CASSLRSTGTGTNTGELFF
TRBV7-2,TRBJ2-3,.,CASSLEVPDTQYF
TRBV11-2,TRBJ2-1,.,CASSPLGPKANEQFF
TRBV12-3/TRBV12-4,TRBJ1-2,TRBD1,CASSLGGQGHGYTF
TRBV4-2,TRBJ2-7,TRBD2,CASSQGLASPYEQYF
TRBV6-2/TRBV6-3,TRBJ2-7,.,CASQTRGNYEQYF
TRBV29-1,TRBJ2-2,.,CSAQGGQGRTGELFF
TRBV5-1,TRBJ2-4,.,CASSLTVAKNIQYF
TRBV20-1,TRBJ2-4,.,CSAWDIGNIQYF